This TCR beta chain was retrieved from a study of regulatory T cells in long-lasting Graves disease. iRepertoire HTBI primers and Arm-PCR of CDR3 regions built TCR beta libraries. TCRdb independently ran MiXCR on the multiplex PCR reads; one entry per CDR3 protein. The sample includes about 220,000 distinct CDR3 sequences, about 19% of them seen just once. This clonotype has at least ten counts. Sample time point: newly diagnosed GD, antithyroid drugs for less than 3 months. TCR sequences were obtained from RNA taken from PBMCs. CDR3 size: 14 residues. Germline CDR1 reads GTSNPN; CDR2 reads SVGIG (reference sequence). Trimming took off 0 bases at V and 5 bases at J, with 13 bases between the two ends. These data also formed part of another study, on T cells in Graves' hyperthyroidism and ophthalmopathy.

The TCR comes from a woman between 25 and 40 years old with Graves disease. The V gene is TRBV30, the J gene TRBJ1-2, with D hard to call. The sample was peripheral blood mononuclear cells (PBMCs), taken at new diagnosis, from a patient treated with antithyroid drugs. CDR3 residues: CAWSVVGVGYGYTF. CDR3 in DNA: TGTGCCTGGAGTGTAGTGGGAGTAGGGTATGGCTACACCTTC.